This T cell receptor (beta chain) was captured in a study of Graves' ophthalmopathy and Graves' hyperthyroidism. Germline CDR1 DFQATT, CDR2 SNEGSKA (reference sequence). The CDR3 is made up of 13 amino acids. V was pared by 6 bases and J by 3 bases, with 15 bases between. Researchers took RNA transcripts and amplified TCR beta CDR3 regions from them. An opening RT-PCR round employed HTBI primers and preceded a second-round multiplex PCR. TCRdb processed the multiplex PCR reads anew with MiXCR; each CDR3 protein has one entry. Among 680,000 or so distinct CDR3 sequences listed, about 20% were seen once. General observations from the study: Detected in blood as well were most expanded thyroid clonotypes with frequency above 0.001.

This clonotype was seen repeatedly, ten times or more. Its antigen is as yet unknown. Eligible hyperthyroidism cases comprised new diagnoses of under 2 months' duration in individuals aged 18 to 65. Additional autoimmune diseases, uncontrolled infections, pregnancy or lactation disqualified patients. PBMCs had their origin in fresh peripheral blood (approximately 10 ml). The TCR comes from a woman between 18 and 29 years old with stable Graves' hyperthyroidism. Some clones in this sample may be carry-over from other donors' samples. The V gene is TRBV20-1, the J gene TRBJ2-7; D could derive from TRBD1 or TRBD2 (6 bases each). Source material: peripheral blood. This chain's CDR3 is CSALGGSDYEQYF. The CDR3 coding sequence is TGCAGTGCCCTAGGGGGGAGTGACTACGAGCAGTACTTC.